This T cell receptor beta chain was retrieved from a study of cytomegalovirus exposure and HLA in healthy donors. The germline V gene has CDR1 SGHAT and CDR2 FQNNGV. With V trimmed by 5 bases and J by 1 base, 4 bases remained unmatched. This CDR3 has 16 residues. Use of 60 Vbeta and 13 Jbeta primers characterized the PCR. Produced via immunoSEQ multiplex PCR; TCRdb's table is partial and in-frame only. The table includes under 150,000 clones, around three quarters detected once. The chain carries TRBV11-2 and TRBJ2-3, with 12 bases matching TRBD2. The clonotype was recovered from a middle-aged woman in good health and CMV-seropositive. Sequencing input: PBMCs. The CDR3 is CASSQRLAGGTDTQYF. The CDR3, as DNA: TGTGCCAGCAGCCAGAGACTAGCGGGGGGCACAGATACGCAGTATTTT.